This TCR beta chain was obtained from a study of cytomegalovirus exposure and HLA in healthy donors. Overall study results and limits: A later analysis showed that HLA-associated TCR beta chains had undergone more clonal expansion than equally common others. Later on, analysis showed that most CMV-associated TCR beta chains appeared to be HLA-restricted. It was reported that the classifier diagnosed cytomegalovirus status with high specificity and sensitivity in both the original and validation cohorts. In a later analysis, roughly 17,000 TCR beta sequences were associated with HLA alleles at 0.05 false discovery rate.

13 Jbeta primers and 60 Vbeta primers were used for the PCR. TCRdb keeps only in-frame clones here, not all; method: immunoSEQ multiplex PCR. This sample has about 130,000 clones, with roughly 68% found just once. CDR3 length: 13 amino acids. Germline CDR1 SEHNR, CDR2 FQNEAQ (reference sequence). For this clone: Antigen unknown. One end of the junction fails to match germline, which may point to a read error.

The receptor's source is a woman in her fifties or sixties in good health and CMV-seropositive. Sequencing was carried out using PBMCs. This chain links TRBV7-9 with TRBJ1-5; no clear D. The CDR3 loop reads CSSSLSTTQPQHF. The DNA of the CDR3 is TGTTCCAGCAGCTTATCGACTACTCAGCCCCAGCATTTT.